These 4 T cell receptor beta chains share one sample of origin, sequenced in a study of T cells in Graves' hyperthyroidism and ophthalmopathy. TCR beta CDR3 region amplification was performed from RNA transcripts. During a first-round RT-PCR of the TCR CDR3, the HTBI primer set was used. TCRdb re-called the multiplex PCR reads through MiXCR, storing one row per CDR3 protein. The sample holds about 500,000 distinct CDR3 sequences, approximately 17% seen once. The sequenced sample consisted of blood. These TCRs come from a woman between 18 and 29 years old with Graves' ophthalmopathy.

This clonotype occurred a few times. The chain's CDR3 is CSAARAYEQYF. CDR3 coding DNA: TGCAGTGCTGCCCGGGCCTACGAGCAGTACTTC. This chain connects TRBV20-1 to TRBJ2-7; no clear D. The CDR3 runs 11 residues. CDR1 and CDR2 (germline): DFQATT, SNEGSKA (reference sequence). V lost 5 bases and J 2 bases, leaving 7 bases between the germline ends.

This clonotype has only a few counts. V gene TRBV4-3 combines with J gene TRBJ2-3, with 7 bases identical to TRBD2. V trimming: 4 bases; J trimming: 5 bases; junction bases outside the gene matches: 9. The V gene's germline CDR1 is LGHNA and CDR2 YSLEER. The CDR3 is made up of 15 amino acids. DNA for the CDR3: TGCGCCAGCAGCCCCGGTGGTGGGGAGGGAGATACGCAGTATTTT. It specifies CASSPGGGEGDTQYF.

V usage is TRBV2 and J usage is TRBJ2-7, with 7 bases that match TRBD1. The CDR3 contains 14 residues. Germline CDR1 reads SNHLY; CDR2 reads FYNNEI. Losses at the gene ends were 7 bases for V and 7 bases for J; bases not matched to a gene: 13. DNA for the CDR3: TGTGCCAGCACCGCGACAGGGCTAGCAGGGGAGCAGTACTTC. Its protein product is CASTATGLAGEQYF. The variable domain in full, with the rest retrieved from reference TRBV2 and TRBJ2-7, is EPEVTQTPSHQVTQMGQEVILRCVPISNHLYFYWYRQILGQKVEFLVSFYNNEISEKSEIFDDQFSVERPDGSNFTLKIRSTKLEDSAMYFCASTATGLAGEQYFGPGTRLTVT.

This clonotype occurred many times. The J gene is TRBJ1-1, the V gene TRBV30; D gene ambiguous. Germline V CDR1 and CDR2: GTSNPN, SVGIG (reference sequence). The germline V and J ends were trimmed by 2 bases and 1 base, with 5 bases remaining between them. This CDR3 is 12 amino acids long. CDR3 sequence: CAWSLQNTEAFF. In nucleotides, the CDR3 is TGTGCCTGGAGTTTGCAGAACACTGAAGCTTTCTTT. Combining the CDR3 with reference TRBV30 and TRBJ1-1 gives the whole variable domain SQTIHQWPATLVQPVGSPLSLECTVEGTSNPNLYWYRQAAGRGLQLLFYSVGIGQISSEVPQNLSASRPQDRQFILSSKKLLLSDSGFYLCAWSLQNTEAFFGQGTRLTVV.